This T cell receptor beta chain is from a study of T cell repertoires in cytomegalovirus infection. Study outcomes and limitations: Dominating the ex vivo response were TCR beta clonotypes that were CMV-specific and HLA-C-restricted. Cumulated frequencies of public TCR beta families served to identify carriers of CMV plus the relevant HLA.

In the case of this clonotype: Its antigen is still unknown.

Trimming removed 2 bases from V and 1 base from J, with 6 bases in between. This CDR3 contains 13 residues. Germline assignment: CDR1 SGDLS and CDR2 YYNGEE. A single record per CDR3 protein comes from TCRdb applying MiXCR to the reads. The sample lists 200,000 to 300,000 distinct CDR3 sequences, around 13% occurring once. Sequenced material: PBMCs. This receptor was obtained from a human donor in good health (CMV status not recorded). Some clones in this sample may be carry-over from other donors' samples. The chain has TRBV9 and TRBJ1-1, with no clear D. CDR3 loop: CASSVSGNTEAFF. The CDR3 DNA follows: TGTGCCAGCAGCGTCTCCGGGAACACTGAAGCTTTCTTT.